These 23 T cell receptor beta chains were all obtained from the same sample, sequenced in a study of blood T cell repertoires in COVID-19. Generated by immunoSEQ multiplex PCR, the TCRdb table keeps only in-frame clones and is missing some. The sample has 25,000 to 30,000 clones, 65% to 85% seen once. The sequencing sample was made of peripheral blood. The receptors here all came from an older woman with acute or convalescent COVID-19.

This sequence joins TRBV7-9 and TRBJ2-7; perhaps TRBD1 as D (6 bases). V was pared by 5 bases and J by 0 bases, with 11 bases between. CDR3 length: 14 amino acids. Germline CDR1 is SEHNR and CDR2 is FQNEAQ (reference sequence). In nucleotides, the CDR3 is TGTGCCAGCAGCGCAACAGGGAGCTCCTACGAGCAGTACTTC. It codes for CASSATGSSYEQYF.

The J gene is TRBJ2-7, the V gene TRBV14, with 8 positions matching TRBD1. There are 15 residues in the CDR3. V lost 0 bases, J lost 5 bases, and 6 bases stayed unmatched. The germline CDR1 and CDR2 sequences are SGHDN and FVKESK. CDR3 bases: TGTGCCAGCAGCCAAGATATCGCAGGGGGCGACGAGCAGTACTTC. Translated, it gives CASSQDIAGGDEQYF.

The chain uses TRBV7-3 and TRBJ2-1, with D perhaps matching TRBD2 (7 bases). The CDR3 loop spans 16 amino acids. Germline V gene data show CDR1 as SGHTA and CDR2 as FQGTGA. V shed 2 bases and J shed 4 bases, with 15 bases lying between them. CDR3 DNA sequence: TGTGCCAGCAGCTTAGATGGGGGGGACATTTACAATGAGCAGTTCTTC. It codes for CASSLDGGDIYNEQFF. The whole variable domain, filled in from reference TRBV7-3 and TRBJ2-1, reads GAGVSQTPSNKVTEKGKYVELRCDPISGHTALYWYRQSLGQGPEFLIYFQGTGAADDSGLPNDRFFAVRPEGSVSTLKIQRTERGDSAVYLCASSLDGGDIYNEQFFGPGTRLTVL.

This chain uses TRBV7-2 with TRBJ2-4; D unresolved. This CDR3 has 17 residues. The V end lost 5 bases, the J end lost 0 bases, and 17 bases lay between the germline ends. CDR1 SGHTA and CDR2 FQGNSA come from the germline V gene. CDR3 protein: CASSPGLGSIAKNIQYF. The CDR3 DNA follows: TGTGCCAGCAGCCCCGGATTGGGCAGCATAGCCAAAAACATTCAGTACTTC.

V gene TRBV5-1 combines with J gene TRBJ2-6, with D unclear. The CDR3 is 15 residues long. Trimming pared 1 base from V and 0 bases from J, leaving 5 bases between. Germline V gives CDR1 SGHRS, CDR2 YFSETQ. CDR3 bases: TGCGCCAGCAGCTTGTTCTACTCTGGGGCCAACGTCCTGACTTTC. It codes for CASSLFYSGANVLTF.

This clone was seen once. The V and J genes are TRBV5-1 and TRBJ2-2, with D perhaps matching TRBD2 (6 bases). The V end was cut by 2 bases, the J end by 4 bases, with 15 bases between. The CDR3 runs 16 residues. The V gene's germline CDR1 is SGHRS and CDR2 YFSETQ. CDR3 sequence (DNA): TGCGCCAGCAGCTTCGGGGGTCAGGGAGGCACCGGGGAGCTGTTTTTT. This translates into CASSFGGQGGTGELFF.

This clone occurred once. Other DNA sequences within the sample encode an identical CDR3. This chain links TRBV5-6 with TRBJ2-7; tentative D call: TRBD2 (5 bases). Germline V gene data show CDR1 as SGHDT and CDR2 as YYEEEE. CDR3 length: 15 amino acids. V dropped 4 bases and J dropped 3 bases, with 17 bases sitting between them. The CDR3 is CASSRWTGIFYEQYF. The CDR3 nucleotides are TGTGCCAGCAGCCGTTGGACGGGGATTTTCTACGAGCAGTACTTC.

The rearrangement joins TRBV7-9 to TRBJ1-4; D gene uncertain. CDR3 length equals 19 residues. CDR1 is SEHNR, CDR2 FQNEAQ, per germline (reference sequence). Trimming removed 4 bases at V and 4 bases at J, with 25 bases between. The DNA of the CDR3 is TGTGCCAGCAGCTCACTTTATATACTCACTGGCGGAGGTAATGAAAAACTGTTTTTT. This translates into CASSSLYILTGGGNEKLFF.

The chain links TRBV27 to TRBJ2-3; 7 bases align to TRBD1. Germline values: CDR1 MNHEY, CDR2 SMNVEV (reference sequence). Trimming cost V 0 bases and J 3 bases; bases outside gene matches: 3. The CDR3 is made up of 15 amino acids. DNA for the CDR3: TGTGCCAGCAGTTTATCACAGGGGCGGACAGATACGCAGTATTTT. This sequence encodes CASSLSQGRTDTQYF.

The chain couples TRBV25-1 to TRBJ1-4; maybe TRBD1 (6 bases). Germline-derived CDR1 and CDR2 are MGHDK and SYGVNS. This CDR3 is built from 15 residues. The V end was cut by 5 bases, the J end by 7 bases, with 17 bases between. The CDR3 DNA reads TGTGCCAGCAGTCCAGGGGTCGGCAATGTTGAAAAACTGTTTTTT. This gives the protein CASSPGVGNVEKLFF.

CDR3 nucleotides: TGCAGCGTTAAGGACATAAACTATGGCTACACCTTC. As protein: CSVKDINYGYTF. The chain joins TRBV29-1 to TRBJ1-2; weak D call: TRBD1 (5 bases). This CDR3 has 12 amino acids. Per germline, CDR1 SQVTM and CDR2 ANQGSEA. The ends were cut back, 5 bases at V and 2 bases at J, with 9 bases in the middle.

The rearrangement links TRBV5-5 to TRBJ1-4; 8 nucleotides align to TRBD1. This CDR3 has 14 amino acids. The trim removed 1 base at V and 8 bases at J, leaving 4 bases unmatched. CDR1 is SGHKS and CDR2 is YYEKEE in the germline V gene (reference sequence). The CDR3 DNA is TGTGCCAGCAGCTTGAGGACAGGGAAAGAAAAACTGTTTTTT. Amino acid sequence: CASSLRTGKEKLFF.

This sequence joins TRBV12-3 or TRBV12-4 and TRBJ2-1, with D maybe TRBD1 (5 bases). V lost 6 bases and J 7 bases, leaving 7 bases between the germline ends. There are 11 residues in the CDR3. CDR3 sequence (DNA): TGTGCCAGCAGCCCAGGGAATGAGCAGTTCTTC. Translation: CASSPGNEQFF.

The chain links TRBV24-1 to TRBJ2-2; the D gene is possibly TRBD1 (6 bases). Germline assignment: CDR1 KGHDR and CDR2 SFDVKD. CDR3 length: 19 amino acids. Trimming took off 6 bases at V and 0 bases at J, with 22 bases between the two ends. This chain's CDR3 is CATSQFTGPGTPNTGELFF. DNA of the CDR3: TGTGCCACCAGTCAGTTCACGGGTCCCGGGACACCGAACACCGGGGAGCTGTTTTTT.

This chain uses TRBV19 with TRBJ1-5, with D possibly TRBD1 on 6 matching bases. Per germline, CDR1 LNHDA and CDR2 SQIVND (reference sequence). Trimming stripped 6 bases from V and 3 bases from J, with 18 bases between. CDR3 length: 16 residues. In nucleotides, the CDR3 is TGTGCCAGTAGCCCCGGGGCAGGGGCCGACAATCAGCCCCAGCATTTT. Its translation is CASSPGAGADNQPQHF. Filled out from reference TRBV19 and TRBJ1-5, the complete variable domain reads DGGITQSPKYLFRKEGQNVTLSCEQNLNHDAMYWYRQDPGQGLRLIYYSQIVNDFQKGDIAEGYSVSREKKESFPLTVTSAQKNPTAFYLCASSPGAGADNQPQHFGDGTRLSIL.

The CDR3 DNA follows: TGTGCCTGGAGTGCCCTCGGACTAGCGGGAGGGAACACCGGGGAGCTGTTTTTT. Protein sequence: CAWSALGLAGGNTGELFF. The chain is built from TRBV30 and TRBJ2-2, with 14 bases lining up with TRBD2. Germline V gene data show CDR1 as GTSNPN and CDR2 as SVGIG (reference sequence). This CDR3 comprises 18 residues. The J segment lost 1 base and the V segment lost 1 base, leaving 5 bases of the junction unmatched.

The genes are TRBV6-1 and TRBJ2-2; 10 bases match TRBD1. V trimming: 1 base; J trimming: 5 bases; junction bases outside the gene matches: 4. CDR1 and CDR2 from the germline V gene are MNHNS and SASEGT. The CDR3 totals 16 residues. CDR3 in DNA: TGTGCCAGCAGTGAAGTGGGACAGGGGAGGACCGGGGAGCTGTTTTTT. This encodes CASSEVGQGRTGELFF.

V usage is TRBV4-2 and J usage is TRBJ1-4; 10 nucleotides agree with TRBD1. Germline lookup yields CDR1 LGHNA and CDR2 YNFKEQ. V lost 1 base and J lost 8; bases outside the gene matches: 7. The CDR3 length is 16 residues. In nucleotides, the CDR3 is TGTGCCAGCAGCCAAGTAAGGGGGACAGGGGTCGAAAAACTGTTTTTT. This translates into CASSQVRGTGVEKLFF.

The V gene is TRBV5-1, the J gene TRBJ2-1; 8 bases match TRBD2. Germline V CDR1 and CDR2: SGHRS, YFSETQ. The length of the CDR3 is 15 residues. The trim removed 7 bases at V and 10 bases at J, leaving 16 bases unmatched. The CDR3 is CASSLDGGALREQFF. CDR3 nucleotide sequence: TGCGCCAGCTCGCTTGACGGGGGGGCCCTCAGGGAGCAGTTCTTC.

This clone was observed once. J is TRBJ2-1 and V is TRBV5-1, with D possibly TRBD1 on 6 matching bases. The CDR3 is 16 amino acids. V was cut by 4 bases and J by 0 bases, with 14 bases left in between. The V gene's germline CDR1 is SGHRS and CDR2 YFSETQ. The DNA of the CDR3 is TGCGCCAGCAGCATAAGACAGGCCAGCTCCTACAATGAGCAGTTCTTC. This sequence encodes CASSIRQASSYNEQFF.

The chain uses TRBV6-2 or TRBV6-3 and TRBJ2-6; 8 bases map to TRBD2. This CDR3 has 16 amino acids. Germline CDR1 and CDR2: MNHEY and SVGEGT. V dropped 5 bases and J dropped 0; count of bases not matched to a gene: 3. The CDR3 region has the DNA TGTGCCAGCAGTCTGAGCGGGGGCTCTGGGGCCAACGTCCTGACTTTC. It yields the protein CASSLSGGSGANVLTF.

This clone came up once. J is TRBJ2-5 and V is TRBV9; TRBD2 is a possible D gene (7 bases). This CDR3 spans 15 amino acids. CDR1 and CDR2 (germline): SGDLS, YYNGEE. V shed 2 bases and J shed 5 bases, with 16 bases lying between them. The CDR3 DNA reads as TGTGCCAGCAGCGTGTTTGGGGGGGGCTATGAGACCCAGTACTTC. Amino acid sequence: CASSVFGGGYETQYF.

The gene calls are TRBV5-1 and TRBJ2-3, with TRBD2 matching 8 bases. Germline V lookup: CDR1 SGHRS, CDR2 YFSETQ. The V gene end was trimmed by 1 base and the J gene end by 6 bases; junction bases not matched to a gene: 7. The CDR3 contains 15 residues. Here the CDR3 reads CASSLHGGASDTQYF. In DNA form, the CDR3 reads TGCGCCAGCAGCTTGCACGGGGGGGCCTCGGATACGCAGTATTTT.